Below, 25 T cell receptor beta chains from the same sample are listed, as sequenced in a study of regulatory T cells in long-lasting Graves disease. Indicated time point: newly diagnosed GD, antithyroid drugs for less than 3 months. PBMCs provided the RNA from which the TCR library was made. The authors built TCR beta libraries using iRepertoire HTBI primers and Arm-PCR of CDR3 regions. TCRdb re-called the multiplex PCR reads with MiXCR, one entry per CDR3 protein. The sample yields about 530,000 distinct CDR3 sequences, roughly 16% seen once. These data were also reused for a study on T cells in Graves' hyperthyroidism and ophthalmopathy.

The sample consisted of peripheral blood mononuclear cells (PBMCs), taken at new diagnosis, from a patient treated with antithyroid drugs. The receptors shown here come from a woman aged 40-65 years with Graves disease.

This clonotype was seen ten or more times. The chain uses TRBV3-1 and TRBJ2-1; TRBD2 aligns across 14 bases. The CDR3 covers 15 residues. The junction had 4 bases not matched to a gene; V was cut back by 6 bases and J by 6 bases. The germline gives CDR1 LGHDT, CDR2 YNNKEL (reference sequence). This CDR3 reads CASSRLAGGLNEQFF. The CDR3 DNA follows: TGTGCCAGCAGTCGACTAGCGGGGGGGCTCAATGAGCAGTTCTTC.

This clonotype was detected ten times or more. The genes are TRBV2 and TRBJ2-7, with no clear D. The V gene's germline CDR1 is SNHLY and CDR2 FYNNEI. Trimming left V 8 bases short and J 4 bases short, with 6 bases between. The CDR3 is 10 residues long. The CDR3 sequence: CASAEYEQYF. CDR3 DNA: TGTGCCAGCGCGGAATACGAGCAGTACTTC.

The genes are TRBV18 and TRBJ2-1, with 8 bases matching TRBD2. The germline V gene encodes CDR1 KGHSH and CDR2 LQKENI. The ends lost 6 bases at V and 8 bases at J; junction bases unmatched: 12. The length of the CDR3 is 15 residues. The CDR3: CASSTTGLVVDEQFF. CDR3 bases: TGTGCCAGCTCGACCACGGGACTAGTAGTCGATGAGCAGTTCTTC.

As for this clonotype: At one boundary the junction diverges from the germline segment, which might be a read error. This chain uses TRBV10-3 with TRBJ2-1, with 9 bases aligning to TRBD2. Germline V gives CDR1 ENHRY, CDR2 SYGVKD. The CDR3 consists of 16 residues. The CDR3 DNA is TGTGCCAGCAGTCTTCGAGGCGGGGGGGACCCCCATGAGCAGTTCTTC. Residues: CASSLRGGGDPHEQFF.

The chain is built from TRBV20-1 and TRBJ1-1, with D possibly matching TRBD1 (5 bases). V was trimmed by 5 bases and J by 1 base, leaving 14 bases between them. The germline CDR1 and CDR2 sequences are DFQATT and SNEGSKA (reference sequence). The CDR3 has 14 residues. CDR3 DNA sequence: TGCAGTGCTCATCCGGCGGGGGAGAACACTGAAGCTTTCTTT. Translating gives CSAHPAGENTEAFF.

This clonotype was seen ten or more times. The chain carries TRBV19 and TRBJ1-5; D not resolved. This CDR3 spans 15 amino acids. The germline V and J ends were trimmed by 1 base and 0 bases, with 7 bases remaining between them. Germline V gene data show CDR1 as LNHDA and CDR2 as SQIVND (reference sequence). The CDR3: CASSIGAGSNQPQHF. DNA for the CDR3: TGTGCCAGTAGTATAGGGGCTGGTAGCAATCAGCCCCAGCATTTT.

The chain links TRBV7-8 to TRBJ2-7; TRBD1 might be the D (6 bases). Trimming took off 0 bases at V and 6 bases at J, with 15 bases between the two ends. This CDR3 contains 15 residues. Looked up from germline, CDR1 is SGHVS and CDR2 is FQNEAQ. The CDR3 sequence: CASSLAPKTGGEQYF. The CDR3 DNA reads TGTGCCAGCAGCTTAGCCCCCAAGACAGGAGGCGAGCAGTACTTC.

This chain links TRBV14 with TRBJ2-1; D possibly uses TRBD1 or TRBD2 (5 bases each). Germline CDR1 reads SGHDN; CDR2 reads FVKESK. V was clipped by 4 bases and J by 4 bases, with 20 bases between them. CDR3 length equals 17 residues. The DNA of the CDR3 is TGTGCCAGCAGCCCCGGGGCGAGGAAATCTGAATACAATGAGCAGTTCTTC. It specifies CASSPGARKSEYNEQFF. Using reference TRBV14 and TRBJ2-1 for the parts outside the CDR3, the full variable domain is EAGVTQFPSHSVIEKGQTVTLRCDPISGHDNLYWYRRVMGKEIKFLLHFVKESKQDESGMPNNRFLAERTGGTYSTLKVQPAELEDSGVYFCASSPGARKSEYNEQFFGPGTRLTVL.

This clonotype was recorded many times. The chain is built from TRBV6-2 or TRBV6-3 and TRBJ1-1; possibly TRBD1 for D (5 bases). Per germline, CDR1 MNHEY and CDR2 SVGEGT. The CDR3 is 14 amino acids. Deletions cut 6 bases from V and 1 base from J, with 12 bases between. CDR3 DNA sequence: TGTGCCAGCAGATCAGGGTATCCGAACACTGAAGCTTTCTTT. Translating it yields CASRSGYPNTEAFF.

There are many counts of this clonotype. V is TRBV12-3 or TRBV12-4 and J is TRBJ1-1, with D perhaps matching TRBD1 (6 bases). The V end lost 4 bases, the J end lost 4 bases, and 10 bases lay between the germline ends. CDR3 length: 13 amino acids. CDR3 DNA: TGTGCCAGCAGTTACAGGGTCGGCACTGAAGCTTTCTTT. Its protein is CASSYRVGTEAFF.

This clonotype was seen many times. The V gene is TRBV12-3 or TRBV12-4, the J gene TRBJ1-4, with 12 bases that match TRBD1. J was trimmed by 8 bases and V by 7 bases; bases with no gene match: 8. The CDR3 covers 15 residues. CDR3 residues: CASTPGQGAEEKLFF. As DNA, the CDR3 is TGTGCCAGCACCCCGGGACAGGGGGCGGAAGAAAAACTGTTTTTT.

Concerning this clonotype: With a much larger clone just one base away, this may be a read error. V gene TRBV6-2 or TRBV6-3 combines with J gene TRBJ2-7; tentatively, D is TRBD1 (6 bases). The CDR3 has 14 residues. The ends were cut back, 4 bases at V and 7 bases at J, with 17 bases in the middle. Looked up from germline, CDR1 is MNHEY and CDR2 is SVGEGT. CDR3 sequence reads: CASSSTRGYNEQYF. DNA of the CDR3: TGTGCCAGCAGTTCTACCAGGGGATACAATGAGCAGTACTTC.

V and J are TRBV6-1 and TRBJ1-2; the match to TRBD1 covers 9 bases. V was pared by 7 bases and J by 8 bases, with 5 bases of the junction left unmatched. Germline values: CDR1 MNHNS, CDR2 SASEGT. This CDR3 comprises 12 residues. DNA for the CDR3: TGTGCCAGCACGGGACAGGGATTGGGCTACACCTTC. Protein sequence: CASTGQGLGYTF.

A few counts support this clonotype. V gene TRBV6-5 combines with J gene TRBJ2-3; D remains ambiguous. The CDR3 totals 14 residues. Germline CDR1 reads MNHEY; CDR2 reads SVGAGI. V gave up 2 bases and J gave up 1 base, with 7 bases separating them. CDR3 DNA: TGTGCCAGCAGTTACGGGCGACGCACAGATACGCAGTATTTT. It yields the protein CASSYGRRTDTQYF.

This clonotype turned up a few times. The CDR3 DNA is TGTGCCAGCAGTCGACAGGGTAGCGAAAAACTGTTTTTT. This sequence encodes CASSRQGSEKLFF. The V and J genes are TRBV2 and TRBJ1-4; TRBD1 matches 7 bases. This CDR3 contains 13 residues. CDR1 and CDR2 (germline): SNHLY, FYNNEI. V lost 5 bases and J lost 8; bases outside the gene matches: 5.

This chain links TRBV20-1 with TRBJ2-1, with TRBD1 identical over 9 bases. Per germline, CDR1 DFQATT and CDR2 SNEGSKA (reference sequence). The CDR3 totals 15 residues. Trimming removed 5 bases from V and 3 bases from J; junction bases left unmatched: 8. CDR3 sequence (DNA): TGCAGTGCTCGAACCGGGACAGGGATCTACAATGAGCAGTTCTTC. Its translation is CSARTGTGIYNEQFF.

There are a few counts of this clonotype. This chain uses TRBV18 with TRBJ1-3; weak D call: TRBD1 (6 bases). V shed 3 bases and J shed 1 base, with 16 bases lying between them. Germline loops: CDR1 KGHSH, CDR2 LQKENI. CDR3 length: 17 amino acids. The CDR3, as DNA: TGTGCCAGCTCACCCCCTCCAGGGGTTTCGTCTGGAAACACCATATATTTT. This encodes CASSPPPGVSSGNTIYF. Full variable domain (missing parts from reference TRBV18 and TRBJ1-3): NAGVMQNPRHLVRRRGQEARLRCSPMKGHSHVYWYRQLPEEGLKFMVYLQKENIIDESGMPKERFSAEFPKEGPSILRIQQVVRGDSAAYFCASSPPPGVSSGNTIYFGEGSWLTVV.

This clonotype was observed many times. The V gene is TRBV30, the J gene TRBJ1-5; 7 bases are shared with TRBD1. J was trimmed by 0 bases and V by 2 bases; bases with no gene match: 1. Germline CDR1 GTSNPN, CDR2 SVGIG (reference sequence). The CDR3 extends over 14 amino acids. The CDR3 sequence is CAWSTGASNQPQHF. The CDR3 bases are TGTGCCTGGAGTACAGGGGCTAGCAATCAGCCCCAGCATTTT.

This clonotype was counted only a few times. This chain joins TRBV7-9 and TRBJ2-1, with D perhaps TRBD2 (6 bases). The V end lost 3 bases, the J end lost 0 bases, and 12 bases lay between the germline ends. This CDR3 has 16 amino acids. CDR1 is SEHNR, CDR2 FQNEAQ, per germline (reference sequence). CDR3 residues: CASSFGPGSSYNEQFF. The CDR3 region has the DNA TGTGCCAGCAGCTTTGGACCCGGGAGCTCCTACAATGAGCAGTTCTTC.

In its sample, this clonotype was seen many times. The rearrangement uses TRBV27 and TRBJ2-5; possibly TRBD2 for D (5 bases). Trimming removed 2 bases from V and 5 bases from J, with 18 bases in between. Looked up from germline, CDR1 is MNHEY and CDR2 is SMNVEV (reference sequence). The CDR3 length is 16 residues. The CDR3: CASSLGPLSGGETQYF. The CDR3, as DNA: TGTGCCAGCAGTTTAGGCCCGCTGAGCGGTGGGGAGACCCAGTACTTC.

This clonotype came up a few times. This clone may be a read error of a much larger clone one base away. The CDR3 end shows no conserved phenylalanine or tryptophan, and so a read error is likely. The chain joins TRBV2 to TRBJ1-1; D gene uncertain. CDR1 and CDR2 (germline): SNHLY, FYNNEI. This CDR3 is 12 amino acids long. The ends were cut back, 1 base at V and 11 bases at J, with 11 bases in the middle. CDR3 in DNA: TGTGCCAGCAGTGAAGTCCGGGATTGGGCTTTCCTT. Amino acids: CASSEVRDWAFL.

This clonotype has a handful of counts. The J gene is TRBJ2-1, the V gene TRBV7-9, with D unresolved. The CDR3 consists of 15 residues. Germline V CDR1 and CDR2: SEHNR, FQNEAQ (reference sequence). V was clipped by 6 bases and J by 0 bases, with 12 bases between them. CDR3 sequence reads: CASSPDSFSYNEQFF. CDR3 nucleotide sequence: TGTGCCAGCAGTCCTGACTCTTTCTCCTACAATGAGCAGTTCTTC.

This clonotype was observed a single time. Possible read error: a much larger clone is one base away. The rearrangement links TRBV10-3 to TRBJ2-2, with 8 bases that match TRBD1. CDR1 is ENHRY and CDR2 is SYGVKD in the germline V gene. V was pared by 6 bases and J by 0 bases, with 0 bases of the junction left unmatched. The CDR3 runs 14 residues. CDR3 sequence reads: CAIRQGANTGELFF. Written as DNA, the CDR3 is TGTGCCATCAGACAGGGGGCGAACACCGGGGAGCTGTTTTTT.

This clonotype was picked up many times. This CDR3 is CASWDSYNEQFF. The DNA of the CDR3 is TGTGCCAGCTGGGACTCCTACAATGAGCAGTTCTTC. The V gene is TRBV2, the J gene TRBJ2-1; D is unclear. V was trimmed by 8 bases and J by 0 bases, leaving 5 bases between them. The germline CDR1 and CDR2 sequences are SNHLY and FYNNEI. CDR3 length: 12 residues.

This clonotype was seen ten or more times. As DNA, the CDR3 is TGTGCTAGTGGGGCAGGCACCTACAATGAGCAGTTCTTC. It encodes CASGAGTYNEQFF. The chain has TRBV12-5 and TRBJ2-1; D gene unclear. Trimming shortened V by 6 bases and J by 2 bases, and 8 bases separated the two germline ends. The length of the CDR3 is 13 residues. Germline loops: CDR1 LGHNT, CDR2 FRNRAP. Drawing the rest from reference TRBV12-5 and TRBJ2-1, the complete variable domain is DARVTQTPRHKVTEMGQEVTMRCQPILGHNTVFWYRQTMMQGLELLAYFRNRAPLDDSGMPKDRFSAEMPDATLATLKIQPSEPRDSAVYFCASGAGTYNEQFFGPGTRLTVL.